This TCR beta chain was captured in a study of blood T cell repertoires in COVID-19. About the research overall: Collection of acute and convalescent COVID-19 samples took place in the United States, Italy and Spain. T cells, B-cell-depleted T cells, or PBMCs provided the cDNA or gDNA that served as material.

Looked up from germline, CDR1 is KGHSH and CDR2 is LQKENI. Germline trimming cut 6 bases from V and 6 bases from J; bases unmatched to any gene: 9. This CDR3 region has 14 residues. Per the study methods: Estimation of nucleated cell counts was performed using reference gene primer amplification. The assay was immunoSEQ multiplex PCR, and TCRdb's table has in-frame clones only and misses some. For V, J and clone size, that table is used; D and trimming come from the DNA. The sample yields a few hundred thousand clones, 80% to 90% seen once. The sequence came from a man between 60 and 75 years old with acute or convalescent COVID-19. The sample consisted of peripheral blood. This rearrangement joins TRBV18 to TRBJ2-7; 9 bases agree with TRBD1. Written as DNA, the CDR3 is TGTGCCAGCTCCCAAGGACAGGACAGGGGCGAGCAGTACTTC. Amino acids: CASSQGQDRGEQYF.